The 5 T cell receptor beta chains given below trace back to one sample, sequenced in a study of blood T cells in healthy people across ages. Primed by a sample-barcoded 5' primer and a J-beta primer mix, a second PCR proceeded for roughly 7 to 11 cycles. TCRdb re-called the 5' RACE reads with MiXCR, one entry per CDR3 protein. The repertoire has over 1,200,000 distinct CDR3 sequences, approximately 59% of them found once; the top ten carry 6.5% to 8.5%. The material sequenced was blood. These receptors were collected from a man between 18 and 35 years old in good health.

As regards this clonotype: Given a much more abundant clone one base away, this may be a read error. The chain carries TRBV12-3 or TRBV12-4 and TRBJ2-4; 8 nucleotides align to TRBD1. Gene TRBJ2-7 matches the end of the DNA better, so the J call may be wrong. The CDR3 is 14 residues long. CDR3 nucleotides: TGTGCCAGCATTTCAACAGGGGGTCCCTACGAGCAGTACTTC. Its translation: CASISTGGPYEQYF.

The V and J genes are TRBV3-1 and TRBJ2-7, with 12 bases lining up with TRBD2. The J call may be wrong; the DNA end is better matched by TRBJ2-5. CDR3 length: 17 amino acids. Germline V lookup: CDR1 LGHDT, CDR2 YNNKEL (reference sequence). Here the CDR3 reads CASSPLTSGGHGETQYF. CDR3 nucleotides: TGTGCCAGCAGCCCTTTGACTAGCGGGGGCCACGGCGAGACCCAGTACTTC.

This clonotype was counted between two and nine times. In DNA form, the CDR3 reads TGTGCCAGTAGTATAGATGAGGGCGGTGGCTACACCTTC. Encoded protein: CASSIDEGGGYTF. The J gene is TRBJ1-2, the V gene TRBV19, with D unresolved. The CDR3 consists of 13 residues. V shed 0 bases and J shed 7 bases, with 9 bases lying between them. Germline CDR1 and CDR2: LNHDA and SQIVND (reference sequence).

The chain combines TRBV27 with TRBJ1-6, with 9 bases that match TRBD1. V lost 3 bases, J lost 10 bases, and 4 bases stayed unmatched. Germline V gives CDR1 MNHEY, CDR2 SMNVEV (reference sequence). CDR3 size: 14 residues. The CDR3 here is CASSLGQGQSPLHF. The CDR3, as DNA: TGTGCCAGCAGTTTGGGACAGGGTCAATCACCCCTCCACTTT.

The chain links TRBV20-1 to TRBJ2-5; no clear D gene. The J call may be faulty, since TRBJ2-7 better matches the DNA end. Germline V gene lookup returns CDR1 DFQATT and CDR2 SNEGSKA (reference sequence). The CDR3 runs 13 residues. CDR3 protein: CSATQRSPYEQYF. The CDR3 DNA is TGCAGTGCTACCCAGAGGTCCCCCTACGAGCAGTACTTC.